This T cell receptor beta chain was documented in a study of blood T cell repertoires in COVID-19. Across the whole study: COVID-19 samples collected from the United States, Italy and Spain covered acute and convalescent phases. In each case, the material was cDNA or gDNA derived from T cells, B-cell-depleted T cells, or PBMCs.

This clone was seen only once. Here immunoSEQ multiplex PCR was the method, and the copy in TCRdb shows in-frame clones only, minus some. The top ten hold under 0.65% of the sample, which has about 68,000 clones, roughly 91% seen once. Patients in Seattle were enrolled during active infection, then followed longitudinally. Germline V gene sequence: CDR1 SGHTA, CDR2 FQGNSA. The CDR3 is 17 amino acids. J gave up 4 bases and V 5 bases, and 13 bases lay outside the gene matches. The source of this sequence is a man aged 50-60 years with COVID-19, enrolled during active disease. The source material was peripheral blood. This chain joins TRBV7-2 and TRBJ2-3; 9 bases align to TRBD2. CDR3 DNA: TGTACCAGCAGCCCCCGGGGCGGCGGGAGGGGCGCAGATACGCAGTATTTT. This translates into CTSSPRGGGRGADTQYF.